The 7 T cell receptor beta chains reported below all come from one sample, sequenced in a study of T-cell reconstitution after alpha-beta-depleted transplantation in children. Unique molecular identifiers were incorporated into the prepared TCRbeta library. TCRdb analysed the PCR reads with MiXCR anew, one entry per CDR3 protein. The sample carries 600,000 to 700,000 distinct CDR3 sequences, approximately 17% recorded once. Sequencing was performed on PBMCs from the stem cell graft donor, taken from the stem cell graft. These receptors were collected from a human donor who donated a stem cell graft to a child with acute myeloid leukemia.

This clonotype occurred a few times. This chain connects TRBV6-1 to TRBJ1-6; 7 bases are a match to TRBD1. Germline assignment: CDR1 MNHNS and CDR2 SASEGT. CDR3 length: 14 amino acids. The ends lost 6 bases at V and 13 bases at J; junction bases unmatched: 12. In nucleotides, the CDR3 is TGTGCCAGCAGGACCCGGGACAGCCCCCTTCCCCTCCACTTT. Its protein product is CASRTRDSPLPLHF.

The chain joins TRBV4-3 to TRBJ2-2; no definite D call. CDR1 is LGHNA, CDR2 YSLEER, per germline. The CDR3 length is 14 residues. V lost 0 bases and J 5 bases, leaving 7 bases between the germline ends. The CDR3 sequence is CASSQDRKTGELFF. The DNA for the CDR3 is TGCGCCAGCAGCCAAGATCGGAAGACCGGGGAGCTGTTTTTT.

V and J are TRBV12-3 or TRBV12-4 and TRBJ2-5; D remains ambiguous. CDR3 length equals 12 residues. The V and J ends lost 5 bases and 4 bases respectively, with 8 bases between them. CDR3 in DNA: TGTGCCAGCAGTCATTTAAGAGAGACCCAGTACTTC. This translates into CASSHLRETQYF.

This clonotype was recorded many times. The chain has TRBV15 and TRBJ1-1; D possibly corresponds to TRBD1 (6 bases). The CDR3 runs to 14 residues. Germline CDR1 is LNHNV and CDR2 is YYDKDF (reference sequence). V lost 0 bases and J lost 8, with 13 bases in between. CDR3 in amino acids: CATSRDRGTPEAFF. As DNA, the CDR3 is TGTGCCACCAGCAGAGATCGGGGGACACCGGAAGCTTTCTTT.

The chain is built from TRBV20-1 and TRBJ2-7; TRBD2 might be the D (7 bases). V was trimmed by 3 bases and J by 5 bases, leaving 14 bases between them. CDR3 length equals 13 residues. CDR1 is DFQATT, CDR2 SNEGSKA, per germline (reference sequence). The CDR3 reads CSARERGGNEQYF. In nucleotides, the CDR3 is TGCAGTGCTAGGGAAAGGGGGGGAAACGAGCAGTACTTC.

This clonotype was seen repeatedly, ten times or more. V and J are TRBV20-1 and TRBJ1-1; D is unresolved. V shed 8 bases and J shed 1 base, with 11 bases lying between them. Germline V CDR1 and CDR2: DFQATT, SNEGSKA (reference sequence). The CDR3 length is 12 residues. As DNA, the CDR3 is TGCAGTTACGTCGACCCGAACACTGAAGCTTTCTTT. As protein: CSYVDPNTEAFF.

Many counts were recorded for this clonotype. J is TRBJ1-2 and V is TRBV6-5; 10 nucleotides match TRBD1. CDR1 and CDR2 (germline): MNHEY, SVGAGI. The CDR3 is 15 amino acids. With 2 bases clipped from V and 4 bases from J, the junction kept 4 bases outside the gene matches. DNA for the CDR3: TGTGCCAGCAGTTACAGGGGACAGGGGTCCTATGGCTACACCTTC. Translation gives CASSYRGQGSYGYTF.